These T cell receptor beta chains were read from a single sample in a study of blood T cell repertoires in COVID-19. Clones were sequenced by immunoSEQ multiplex PCR, and TCRdb holds only the in-frame ones, with some missing. The sample lists 450,000 or so clones; around nine tenths were seen once. Source material: peripheral blood. The receptors originated from a young man with COVID-19, enrolled during active disease. Both conserved end residues are part of each CDR3. The D gene is left open where the match is weak. Clone size is shown for a subset of rows, as once, few, many or a class of expanded clone.

>TRBV5-5|TRBJ1-4|once|.
TGTGCCAGCAGCTTGGCCGCGACGGACTCTAATGAAAAACTGTTTTTT
CASSLAATDSNEKLFF
>TRBV10-3|TRBJ1-4|.|.
TGTGCCATCAGTGAAGCGGCCCAAACAACTAATGAAAAACTGTTTTTT
CAISEAAQTTNEKLFF
>TRBV30|TRBJ2-5|once|TRBD2
TGTGCCTTACCTAGCGGGGGACAAGAGACCCAGTACTTC
CALPSGGQETQYF
>TRBV6-5|TRBJ2-7|.|.
TGTGCCAGCAGCCCCCCAGGCAAAATGGAGCAGTACTTC
CASSPPGKMEQYF
>TRBV5-1|TRBJ2-7|.|.
TGCGCCAGCAGCTTGGTGGCGGGGACCTCCTACGAGCAGTACTTC
CASSLVAGTSYEQYF
>TRBV12-3/TRBV12-4|TRBJ2-7|.|TRBD1
TGTGCGTCAGGCACAGGGGGCTCTTACGAGCAGTACTTC
CASGTGGSYEQYF
>TRBV11-2|TRBJ2-1|once|.
TGTGCCAGCAGCCCGGGGAACAGGGTTAGCTCCTACAATGAGCAGTTCTTC
CASSPGNRVSSYNEQFF
>TRBV19|TRBJ1-5|.|TRBD1
TGTGCCAGTAACAAATGGGCCGGGACAGGGAGCAATCAGCCCCAGCATTTT
CASNKWAGTGSNQPQHF
>TRBV30|TRBJ1-1|.|.
TGTGCCTGGAGTAGGGGAACTGAAGCTTTCTTT
CAWSRGTEAFF
>TRBV5-8|TRBJ2-5|.|TRBD1
TGTGCCAGCAGCTTGGGGACAGGGGAGTCAGAGACCCAGTACTTC
CASSLGTGESETQYF
>TRBV6-5|TRBJ2-2|.|.
TGTGCCAGCAGTTACTGGGGAGGGAACACCGGGGAGCTGTTTTTT
CASSYWGGNTGELFF
>TRBV3-1/TRBV3-2|TRBJ2-7|.|TRBD1
TGTGCCAGCAGCTTACCCGGGACAGGGATCTACGAGCAGTACTTC
CASSLPGTGIYEQYF
>TRBV7-9|TRBJ2-7|.|.
TGTGCCAGCAGCCCAACAAGCTCCTACGAGCAGTACTTC
CASSPTSSYEQYF
>TRBV24-1|TRBJ2-1|.|TRBD1
TGTGCCACCAGTGATGGACAGGGACGCGCCAATGAGCAGTTCTTC
CATSDGQGRANEQFF
>TRBV20-1|TRBJ1-5|.|.
TGCAGTGCTAGTGGAGGCGGCGAGAGCAATCAGCCCCAGCATTTT
CSASGGGESNQPQHF
>TRBV6-4|TRBJ2-2|.|.
TGTGCCAGCAGTGACTCGAATAGGGGAGGAACCGGGGAGCTGTTTTTT
CASSDSNRGGTGELFF
>TRBV19|TRBJ2-1|.|.
TGTGCCAGTAGTAGTTCCAACAATGAGCAGTTCTTC
CASSSSNNEQFF